One and the same sample provided the 4 T cell receptor beta chains below, sequenced in a study of T cells in Graves' hyperthyroidism and ophthalmopathy. There were TCR beta CDR3 regions amplified from RNA transcripts. The HTBI primer set served for first-round RT-PCR of the TCR CDR3. TCRdb analysed the multiplex PCR reads with MiXCR anew, one entry per CDR3 protein. The table has around 240,000 distinct CDR3 sequences, less than 20% seen once. Sequenced: blood. These receptor sequences come from a woman between 18 and 29 years old with Graves' ophthalmopathy.

This chain links TRBV29-1 with TRBJ2-7; 8 nucleotides align to TRBD2. Germline CDR1 and CDR2: SQVTM and ANQGSEA. The V segment lost 4 bases and the J segment 7 bases; nucleotides outside the gene matches: 6. This CDR3 spans 12 amino acids. The CDR3 bases are TGCAGCGTTGGGCGGGGGGCGCGGGAGCAGTACTTC. Translation gives CSVGRGAREQYF.

This clonotype has at least ten counts. The chain carries TRBV7-6 and TRBJ1-4; a possible D gene is TRBD1 (5 bases). V was trimmed by 7 bases and J by 6 bases, leaving 18 bases between them. Germline V gene sequence: CDR1 SGHVS, CDR2 FNYEAQ. The length of the CDR3 is 15 residues. CDR3 region: CASTGTGGGDEKLFF. For the CDR3, the DNA is TGTGCCAGCACCGGAACGGGGGGTGGCGATGAAAAACTGTTTTTT.

In its sample, this clonotype was seen many times. The CDR3 sequence: CSAGPPGGSTQYF. The CDR3 nucleotides are TGCAGTGCTGGCCCCCCAGGGGGCAGTACCCAGTACTTC. The V and J genes are TRBV20-1 and TRBJ2-5, with 8 bases fitting TRBD1. V shed 5 bases and J 8 bases; nucleotides not matched to a gene: 10. The CDR3 spans 13 residues. Germline CDR1 reads DFQATT; CDR2 reads SNEGSKA (reference sequence).

This clonotype was counted ten times or more. V gene TRBV6-5 combines with J gene TRBJ2-3; 8 bases map to TRBD1. The V gene's germline CDR1 is MNHEY and CDR2 SVGAGI. CDR3 length equals 21 residues. V trimming: 0 bases; J trimming: 5 bases; junction bases outside the gene matches: 22. The CDR3 loop reads CASSYSKPGQEFLVAGDTQYF. The CDR3 DNA reads as TGTGCCAGCAGTTACTCGAAACCGGGACAGGAATTTCTAGTCGCGGGAGATACGCAGTATTTT.